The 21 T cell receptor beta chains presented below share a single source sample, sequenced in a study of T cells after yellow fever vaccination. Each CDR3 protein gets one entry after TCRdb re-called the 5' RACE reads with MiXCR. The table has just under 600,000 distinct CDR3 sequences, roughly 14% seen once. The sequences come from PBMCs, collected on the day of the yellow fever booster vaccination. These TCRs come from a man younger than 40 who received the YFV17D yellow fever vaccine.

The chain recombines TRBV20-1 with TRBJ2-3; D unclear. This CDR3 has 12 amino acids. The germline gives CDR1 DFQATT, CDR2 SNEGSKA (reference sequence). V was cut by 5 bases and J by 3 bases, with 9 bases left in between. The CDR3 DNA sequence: TGCAGTGCTCCTAGGGCTACAGATACGCAGTATTTT. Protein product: CSAPRATDTQYF.

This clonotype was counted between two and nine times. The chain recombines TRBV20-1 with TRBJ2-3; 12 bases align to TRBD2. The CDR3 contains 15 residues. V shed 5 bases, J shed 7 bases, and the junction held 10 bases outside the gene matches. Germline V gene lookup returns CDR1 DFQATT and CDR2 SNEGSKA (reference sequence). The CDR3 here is CSAPPGLAGTNTQYF. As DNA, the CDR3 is TGCAGTGCTCCCCCCGGACTAGCGGGAACGAATACGCAGTATTTT.

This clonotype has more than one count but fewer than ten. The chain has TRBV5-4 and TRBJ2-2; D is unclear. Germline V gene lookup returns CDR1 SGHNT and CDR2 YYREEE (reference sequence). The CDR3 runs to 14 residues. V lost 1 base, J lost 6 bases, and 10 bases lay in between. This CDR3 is CASSLRTIPGELFF. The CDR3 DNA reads TGTGCCAGCAGCTTGAGGACCATTCCCGGGGAGCTGTTTTTT. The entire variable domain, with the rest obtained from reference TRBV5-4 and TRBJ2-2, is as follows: ETGVTQSPTHLIKTRGQQVTLRCSSQSGHNTVSWYQQALGQGPQFIFQYYREEENGRGNFPPRFSGLQFPNYSSELNVNALELDDSALYLCASSLRTIPGELFFGEGSRLTVL.

CDR3 nucleotides: TGTGCCAGCAGGGCCCCTTTCTTCAATGAGCAGTTCTTC. Translated, it gives CASRAPFFNEQFF. The V and J genes are TRBV28 and TRBJ2-1; D is unresolved. CDR1 and CDR2 (germline): MDHEN, SYDVKM. Trimming pared 6 bases from V and 6 bases from J, leaving 12 bases between. The CDR3 is 13 residues long. Variable domain in full (rest from reference TRBV28 and TRBJ2-1): DVKVTQSSRYLVKRTGEKVFLECVQDMDHENMFWYRQDPGLGLRLIYFSYDVKMKEKGDIPEGYSVSREKKERFSLILESASTNQTSMYLCASRAPFFNEQFFGPGTRLTVL.

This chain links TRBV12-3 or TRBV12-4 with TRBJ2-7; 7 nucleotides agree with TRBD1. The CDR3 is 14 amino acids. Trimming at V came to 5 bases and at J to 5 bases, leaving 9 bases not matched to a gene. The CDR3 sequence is CASSLRQGTNEQYF. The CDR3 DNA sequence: TGTGCCAGCAGTCTCCGACAGGGTACAAACGAGCAGTACTTC.

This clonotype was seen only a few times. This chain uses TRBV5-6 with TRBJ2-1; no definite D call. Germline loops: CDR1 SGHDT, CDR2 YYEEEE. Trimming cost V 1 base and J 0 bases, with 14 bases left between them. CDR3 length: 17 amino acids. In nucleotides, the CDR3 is TGTGCCAGCAGCTTGCGGGCTTCCACGAGCTCCTACAATGAGCAGTTCTTC. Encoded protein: CASSLRASTSSYNEQFF. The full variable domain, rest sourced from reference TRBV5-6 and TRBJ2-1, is DAGVTQSPTHLIKTRGQQVTLRCSPKSGHDTVSWYQQALGQGPQFIFQYYEEEERQRGNFPDRFSGHQFPNYSSELNVNALLLGDSALYLCASSLRASTSSYNEQFFGPGTRLTVL.

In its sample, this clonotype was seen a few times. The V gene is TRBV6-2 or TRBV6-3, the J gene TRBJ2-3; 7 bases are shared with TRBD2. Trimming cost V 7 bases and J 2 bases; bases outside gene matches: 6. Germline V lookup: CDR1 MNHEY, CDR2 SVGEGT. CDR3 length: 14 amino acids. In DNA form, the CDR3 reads TGTGCCAGCACGCCTAGCGGAGACACAGATACGCAGTATTTT. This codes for CASTPSGDTDTQYF.

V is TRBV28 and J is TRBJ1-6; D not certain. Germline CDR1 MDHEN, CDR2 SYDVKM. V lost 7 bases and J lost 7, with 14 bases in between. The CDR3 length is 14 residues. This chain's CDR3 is CASTLDGLNSPLHF. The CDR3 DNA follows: TGTGCCAGCACCCTGGACGGATTAAATTCACCCCTCCACTTT.

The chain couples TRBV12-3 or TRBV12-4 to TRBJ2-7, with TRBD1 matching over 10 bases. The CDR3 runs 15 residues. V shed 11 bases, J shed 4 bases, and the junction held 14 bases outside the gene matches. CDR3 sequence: CACCVEGQGFYEQYF. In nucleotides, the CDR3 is TGTGCCTGCTGCGTGGAGGGACAGGGGTTTTACGAGCAGTACTTC.

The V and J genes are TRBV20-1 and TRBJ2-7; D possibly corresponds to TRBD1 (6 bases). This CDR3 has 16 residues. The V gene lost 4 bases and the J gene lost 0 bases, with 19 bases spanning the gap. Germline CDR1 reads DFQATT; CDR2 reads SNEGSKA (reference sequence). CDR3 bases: TGCAGTGCTATCCCCACCCCCGGGGACAACTCCTACGAGCAGTACTTC. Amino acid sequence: CSAIPTPGDNSYEQYF.

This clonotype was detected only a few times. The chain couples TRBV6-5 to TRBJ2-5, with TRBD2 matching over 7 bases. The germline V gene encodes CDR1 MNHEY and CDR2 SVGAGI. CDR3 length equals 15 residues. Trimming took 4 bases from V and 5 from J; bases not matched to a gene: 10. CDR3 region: CASSSLSGGSETQYF. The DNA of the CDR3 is TGTGCCAGCAGTTCCCTCTCGGGAGGTTCGGAGACCCAGTACTTC.

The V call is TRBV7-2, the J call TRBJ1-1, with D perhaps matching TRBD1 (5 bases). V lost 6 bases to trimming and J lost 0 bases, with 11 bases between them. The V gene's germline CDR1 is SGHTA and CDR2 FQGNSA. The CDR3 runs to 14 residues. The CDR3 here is CASRPGQLNTEAFF. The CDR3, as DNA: TGTGCCAGCAGGCCGGGGCAGTTGAACACTGAAGCTTTCTTT.

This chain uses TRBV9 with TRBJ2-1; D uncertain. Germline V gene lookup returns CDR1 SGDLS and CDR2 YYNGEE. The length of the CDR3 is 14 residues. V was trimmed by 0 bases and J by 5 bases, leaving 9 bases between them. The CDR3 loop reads CASSVAGINNEQFF. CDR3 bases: TGTGCCAGCAGCGTAGCGGGTATTAACAATGAGCAGTTCTTC.

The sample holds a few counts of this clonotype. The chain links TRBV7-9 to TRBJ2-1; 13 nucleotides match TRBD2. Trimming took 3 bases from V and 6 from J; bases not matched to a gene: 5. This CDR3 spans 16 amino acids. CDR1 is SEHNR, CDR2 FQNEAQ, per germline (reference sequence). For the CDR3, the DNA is TGTGCCAGCAGCTTCCGACTAGCGGGAGGAGTCAATGAGCAGTTCTTC. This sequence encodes CASSFRLAGGVNEQFF.

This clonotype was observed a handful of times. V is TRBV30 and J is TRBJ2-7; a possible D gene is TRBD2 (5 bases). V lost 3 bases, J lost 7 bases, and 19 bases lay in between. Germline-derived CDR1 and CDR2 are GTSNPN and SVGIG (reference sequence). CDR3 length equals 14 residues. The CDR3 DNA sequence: TGTGCCTGGAGACAACAGCCCTTGACGGGGGAGCAGTACTTC. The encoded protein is CAWRQQPLTGEQYF.

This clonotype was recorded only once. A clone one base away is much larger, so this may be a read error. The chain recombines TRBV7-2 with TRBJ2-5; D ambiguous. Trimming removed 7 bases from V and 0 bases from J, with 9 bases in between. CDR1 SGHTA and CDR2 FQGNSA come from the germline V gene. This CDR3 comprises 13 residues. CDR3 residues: CASTFGYQETQYF. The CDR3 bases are TGTGCCAGCACTTTCGGGTACCAAGAGACCCAGTACTTC.

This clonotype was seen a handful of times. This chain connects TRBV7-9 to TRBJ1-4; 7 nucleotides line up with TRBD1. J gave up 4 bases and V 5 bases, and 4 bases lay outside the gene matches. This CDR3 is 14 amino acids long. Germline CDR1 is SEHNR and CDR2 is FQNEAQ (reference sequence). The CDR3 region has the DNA TGTGCCAGCAGCAACCGACAGGGTAATGAAAAACTGTTTTTT. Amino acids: CASSNRQGNEKLFF. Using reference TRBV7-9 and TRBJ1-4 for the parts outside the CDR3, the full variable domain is DTGVSQNPRHKITKRGQNVTFRCDPISEHNRLYWYRQTLGQGPEFLTYFQNEAQLEKSRLLSDRFSAERPKGSFSTLEIQRTEQGDSAMYLCASSNRQGNEKLFFGSGTQLSVL.

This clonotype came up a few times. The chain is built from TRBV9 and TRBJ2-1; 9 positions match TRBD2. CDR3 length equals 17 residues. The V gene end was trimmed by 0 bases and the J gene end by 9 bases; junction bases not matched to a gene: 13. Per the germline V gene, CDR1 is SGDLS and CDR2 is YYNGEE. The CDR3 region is CASSVEGVGGRAGEQFF. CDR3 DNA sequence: TGTGCCAGCAGCGTAGAAGGGGTTGGCGGGAGGGCGGGTGAGCAGTTCTTC.

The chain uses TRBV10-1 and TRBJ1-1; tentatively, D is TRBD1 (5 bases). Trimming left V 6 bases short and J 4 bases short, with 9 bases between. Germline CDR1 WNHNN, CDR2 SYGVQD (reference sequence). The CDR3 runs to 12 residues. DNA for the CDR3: TGCGCCAGCAGCGGGACGGGCACTGAAGCTTTCTTT. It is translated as CASSGTGTEAFF.

The chain's CDR3 is CAIAPGVAVGETQYF. The CDR3 region has the DNA TGTGCCATCGCCCCGGGAGTAGCGGTCGGAGAGACCCAGTACTTC. The chain is built from TRBV10-3 and TRBJ2-5; D perhaps matches TRBD2 (6 bases). The CDR3 is 15 residues long. The V and J ends lost 8 bases and 4 bases respectively, with 20 bases between them. Germline CDR1 is ENHRY and CDR2 is SYGVKD.

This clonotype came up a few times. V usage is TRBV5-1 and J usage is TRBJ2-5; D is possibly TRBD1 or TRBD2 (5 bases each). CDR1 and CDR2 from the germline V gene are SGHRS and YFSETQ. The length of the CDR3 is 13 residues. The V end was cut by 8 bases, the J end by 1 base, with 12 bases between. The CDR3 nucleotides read TGCGCCAGTGATGAGGGGACCCAAGAGACCCAGTACTTC. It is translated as CASDEGTQETQYF.